Listed here are 8 T cell receptor beta chains from one sample, sequenced in a study of blood T cells in healthy people across ages. A second PCR, run for roughly 7 to 11 cycles, used a sample-barcoded 5' primer plus a J-beta primer mix. TCRdb reprocessed the 5' RACE reads via MiXCR and lists one record per CDR3 protein. The table has over 600,000 distinct CDR3 sequences, roughly 21% seen once. Sequenced: blood. The receptors were gathered from a man in his 70s in good health.

The chain has TRBV5-1 and TRBJ2-3; TRBD1 is a possible D gene (6 bases). Per the germline V gene, CDR1 is SGHRS and CDR2 is YFSETQ. CDR3 length equals 15 residues. V was cut by 0 bases and J by 6 bases, with 14 bases left in between. This CDR3 reads CASSLAGTKVDTQYF. CDR3 DNA sequence: TGCGCCAGCAGCTTGGCCGGGACAAAGGTGGATACGCAGTATTTT.

Points on this clonotype: A read error may account for a junction end that differs from germline. The V and J genes are TRBV20-1 and TRBJ2-1, with 9 nucleotides matching TRBD2. CDR1 and CDR2 (germline): DFQATT, SNEGSKA (reference sequence). The CDR3 is made up of 14 amino acids. CDR3 sequence (DNA): TGCAGTGCTAGAGACGGAGCGGGAGGTGATGAGCGGTTCTTC. Protein product: CSARDGAGGDERFF.

This clonotype was seen a few times. The chain carries TRBV7-9 and TRBJ2-1, with 9 bases fitting TRBD2. The V gene end was trimmed by 5 bases and the J gene end by 1 base; junction bases not matched to a gene: 6. This CDR3 has 16 amino acids. Germline CDR1 and CDR2: SEHNR and FQNEAQ (reference sequence). The CDR3 DNA sequence: TGTGCCAGCAGCGCCCTAGCGGGACTGTCCTACAATGAGCAGTTCTTC. Amino acid sequence: CASSALAGLSYNEQFF.

The gene calls are TRBV7-8 and TRBJ2-3; TRBD2 aligns across 14 bases. Unmatched junction bases numbered 7, after V lost 8 bases and J lost 0 bases. This CDR3 is built from 17 residues. Looked up from germline, CDR1 is SGHVS and CDR2 is FQNEAQ. The CDR3 DNA is TGTGCCAGCTGGGGACTAGCGGGAGATAAGAGCACAGATACGCAGTATTTT. This encodes CASWGLAGDKSTDTQYF. The full variable domain, in which reference TRBV7-8 and TRBJ2-3 provide the parts outside the CDR3, is GAGVSQSPRYKVAKRGQDVALRCDPISGHVSLFWYQQALGQGPEFLTYFQNEAQLDKSGLPSDRFFAERPEGSVSTLKIQRTQQEDSAVYLCASWGLAGDKSTDTQYFGPGTRLTVL.

This clonotype has a handful of counts. The rearrangement uses TRBV6-1 and TRBJ2-6; no clear D. The CDR3 is 15 residues long. The germline gives CDR1 MNHNS, CDR2 SASEGT. Trimming took off 2 bases at V and 1 base at J, with 6 bases between the two ends. Here the CDR3 DNA reads TGTGCCAGCAGTGAATACAAGTCTGGGGCCAACGTCCTGACTTTC. The encoded protein is CASSEYKSGANVLTF.

Here the CDR3 reads CSARGFGTGVDNEQFF. The CDR3 bases are TGCAGTGCTAGAGGTTTCGGAACGGGAGTGGACAATGAGCAGTTCTTC. The genes are TRBV20-1 and TRBJ2-1, with D possibly TRBD2 on 6 matching bases. CDR3 length: 16 residues. Looked up from germline, CDR1 is DFQATT and CDR2 is SNEGSKA (reference sequence). Deletions cut 1 base from V and 5 bases from J, with 18 bases between.

This clonotype was counted ten times or more. V gene TRBV20-1 combines with J gene TRBJ2-5; D is perhaps TRBD2 (5 bases). The CDR3 is 12 amino acids. Germline CDR1 DFQATT, CDR2 SNEGSKA (reference sequence). Trimming took 5 bases from V and 2 from J, leaving 9 bases between them. CDR3 coding DNA: TGCAGTGCTGGCGGACTTCAAGAGACCCAGTACTTC. This translates into CSAGGLQETQYF.

This clonotype showed up many times. V and J are TRBV5-1 and TRBJ2-5; unclear D gene. V lost 2 bases and J lost 4, with 15 bases in between. CDR1 is SGHRS, CDR2 YFSETQ, per germline. The CDR3 length is 15 residues. Written as DNA, the CDR3 is TGCGCCAGCAGCTTCACCTACATAGTCCGAGAGACCCAGTACTTC. Translated: CASSFTYIVRETQYF.